This T cell receptor (beta chain) was recorded in a study of blood T cell repertoires in COVID-19. On the study more broadly: Acute-phase and convalescent COVID-19 samples originated in the United States, Italy and Spain. Sources were T cells, B-cell-depleted T cells, or PBMCs; the material itself was cDNA or gDNA.

This CDR3 comprises 14 residues. The V end lost 7 bases, the J end lost 2 bases, and 14 bases lay between the germline ends. Germline-derived CDR1 and CDR2 are MNHEY and SMNVEV (reference sequence). The authors' processing: By means of reference gene primer amplification, nucleated cell counts were estimated. Generated by immunoSEQ multiplex PCR, the TCRdb table keeps only in-frame clones and is missing some. V, J and clone size are taken as reported in that table, and D and trimming were inferred from the DNA itself. The sample yields 93,000 or so clones, under 90% seen once. This TCR came from a human donor in a cohort sampled during active or convalescent COVID-19. This chain uses TRBV27 with TRBJ1-1; D possibly corresponds to TRBD1 (6 bases). Sequencing used peripheral blood. CDR3 amino acids: CASTPNGGNTEAFF. CDR3 nucleotides: TGTGCCAGCACCCCAAATGGGGGCAACACTGAAGCTTTCTTT.